This record concerns one T cell receptor (beta chain) sequence. Trimming shortened V by 6 bases and J by 5 bases, and 7 bases separated the two germline ends. There are 11 residues in the CDR3. The entry originates in a study of blood T cell repertoires in COVID-19. Study context: The samples span acute and convalescent COVID-19 from the United States, Italy and Spain. The cDNA or gDNA used as material had been derived from T cells, B-cell-depleted T cells, or PBMCs.

In the authors' methods: Amplification of reference gene primers was used by the study to estimate nucleated cell counts. The data were produced by immunoSEQ multiplex PCR, yet TCRdb's version contains in-frame clones alone and is incomplete. That table furnishes V, J and clone size, whereas the DNA furnished D and trimming. This sample has about 250,000 clones; around 85% occur once, and the top ten carry roughly 8%. The genes are TRBV12-3 or TRBV12-4 and TRBJ2-5; no definite D call. This receptor was identified in a woman older than 75 with acute or convalescent COVID-19. Sequencing was done on a sample of peripheral blood. The DNA for the CDR3 is TGTGCCAGCAGCTCTGCGGAGACCCAGTACTTC. This codes for CASSSAETQYF.